This T cell receptor beta chain stems from a study of blood T cell repertoires in COVID-19. Assay: immunoSEQ multiplex PCR; the TCRdb copy retains only in-frame clones and omits some. In the table there are about 280,000 clones, under 90% of which are singletons. V dropped 2 bases and J dropped 12 bases, with 13 bases sitting between them. The germline CDR1 and CDR2 sequences are MNHNS and SASEGT. The CDR3 has 12 amino acids. The TCR originated in a man aged 45-60 years with acute or convalescent COVID-19. What was sequenced was peripheral blood. The chain has TRBV6-1 and TRBJ1-2; D might be TRBD1 (6 bases). CDR3 loop: CASSEHRVSDTF. In DNA form, the CDR3 reads TGTGCCAGCAGTGAACACAGGGTTTCGGACACCTTC.